This T cell receptor beta chain was identified during a study of blood T cell repertoires in COVID-19. CDR1 SGHRS and CDR2 YFSETQ come from the germline V gene. V was trimmed by 3 bases and J by 6 bases, leaving 17 bases between them. CDR3 length: 15 residues. Measured with immunoSEQ multiplex PCR; TCRdb has only the in-frame clones, and not every one. The sample shows some 360,000 clones, roughly 90% of them seen only once. What was sequenced was peripheral blood. This rearrangement joins TRBV5-1 to TRBJ2-3, with D perhaps matching TRBD2 (6 bases). This receptor was identified in a woman aged 55-70 years with COVID-19, enrolled during active disease. The CDR3 is CASSYSEGYRDTQYF. CDR3 bases: TGCGCCAGCAGCTATTCGGAGGGGTACCGCGATACGCAGTATTTT.